This T cell receptor (beta chain) was documented in a study of cytomegalovirus exposure and HLA in healthy donors. The CDR3 extends over 15 amino acids. V was trimmed by 1 base and J by 4 bases, leaving 12 bases between them. Per germline, CDR1 SGHRS and CDR2 YFSETQ. Assay: immunoSEQ multiplex PCR; the TCRdb copy retains only in-frame clones and omits some. The sample consists of around 150,000 clones, 89% of them appearing once. The chain couples TRBV5-1 to TRBJ1-5; a possible D gene is TRBD1 (6 bases). Sequencing was carried out using PBMCs. This TCR derives from a man aged 18-30 years in good health and CMV-seropositive. CDR3 in DNA: TGCGCCAGCAGCTTGTCAGGGGCCCCAAATCAGCCCCAGCATTTT. Translated: CASSLSGAPNQPQHF.